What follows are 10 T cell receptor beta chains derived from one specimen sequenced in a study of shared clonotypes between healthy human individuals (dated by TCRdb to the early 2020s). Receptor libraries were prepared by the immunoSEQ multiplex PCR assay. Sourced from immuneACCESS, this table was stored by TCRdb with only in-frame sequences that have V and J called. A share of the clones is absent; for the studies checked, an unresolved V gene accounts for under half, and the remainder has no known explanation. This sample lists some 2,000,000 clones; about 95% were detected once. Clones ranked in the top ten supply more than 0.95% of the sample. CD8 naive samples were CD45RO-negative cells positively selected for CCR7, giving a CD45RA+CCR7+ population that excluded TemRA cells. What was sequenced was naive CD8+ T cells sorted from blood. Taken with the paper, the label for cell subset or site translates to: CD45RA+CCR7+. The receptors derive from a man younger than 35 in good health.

In nucleotides, the CDR3 is TGTGCCAGCAGTTATTCCAATTTGAGGGAGCTGTTTTTT. The encoded protein is CASSYSNLRELFF. This chain joins TRBV6-5 and TRBJ2-2; no reliable D call. Per the germline V gene, CDR1 is MNHEY and CDR2 is SVGAGI. V was clipped by 3 bases and J by 9 bases, with 11 bases between them. CDR3 length equals 13 residues.

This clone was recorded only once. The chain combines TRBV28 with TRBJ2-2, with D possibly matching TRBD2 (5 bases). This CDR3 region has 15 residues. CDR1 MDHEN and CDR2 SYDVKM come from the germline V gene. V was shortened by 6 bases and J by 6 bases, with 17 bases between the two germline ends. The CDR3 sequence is CASSPGSYSSGELFF. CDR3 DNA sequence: TGTGCCAGCAGCCCGGGATCATATTCGTCCGGGGAGCTGTTTTTT.

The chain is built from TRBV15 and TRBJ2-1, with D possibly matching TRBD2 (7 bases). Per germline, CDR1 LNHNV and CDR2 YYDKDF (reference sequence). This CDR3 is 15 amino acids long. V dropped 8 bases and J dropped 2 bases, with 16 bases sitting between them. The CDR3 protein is CATSNGGGAYNEQFF. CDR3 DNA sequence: TGTGCCACCTCTAACGGAGGGGGGGCCTACAATGAGCAGTTCTTC.

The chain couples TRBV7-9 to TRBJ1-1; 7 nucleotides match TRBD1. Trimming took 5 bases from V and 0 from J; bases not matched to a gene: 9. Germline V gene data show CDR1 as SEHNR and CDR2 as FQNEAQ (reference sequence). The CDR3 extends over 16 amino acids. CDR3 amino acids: CASSPGTADLNTEAFF. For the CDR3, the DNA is TGTGCCAGCAGCCCCGGGACAGCTGACCTGAACACTGAAGCTTTCTTT.

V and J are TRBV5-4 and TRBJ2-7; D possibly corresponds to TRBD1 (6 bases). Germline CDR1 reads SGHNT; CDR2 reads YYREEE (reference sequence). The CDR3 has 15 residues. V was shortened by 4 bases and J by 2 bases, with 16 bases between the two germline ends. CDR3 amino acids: CASSIPGQGAYEQYF. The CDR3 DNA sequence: TGTGCCAGCAGCATACCGGGACAAGGGGCCTACGAGCAGTACTTC.

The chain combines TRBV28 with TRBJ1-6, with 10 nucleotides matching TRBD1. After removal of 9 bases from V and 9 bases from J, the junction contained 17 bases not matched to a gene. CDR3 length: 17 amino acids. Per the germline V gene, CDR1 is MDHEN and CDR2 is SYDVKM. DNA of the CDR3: TGTGCCAGTGAAACCGGGACAGGGGAGATATATGGTTCACCCCTCCACTTT. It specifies CASETGTGEIYGSPLHF.

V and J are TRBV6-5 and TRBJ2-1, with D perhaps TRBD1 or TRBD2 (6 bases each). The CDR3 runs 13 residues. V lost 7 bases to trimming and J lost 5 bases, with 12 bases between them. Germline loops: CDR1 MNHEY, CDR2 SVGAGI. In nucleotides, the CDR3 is TGTGCCAGCAACCCAAGGGGGGACAATGAGCAGTTCTTC. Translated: CASNPRGDNEQFF.

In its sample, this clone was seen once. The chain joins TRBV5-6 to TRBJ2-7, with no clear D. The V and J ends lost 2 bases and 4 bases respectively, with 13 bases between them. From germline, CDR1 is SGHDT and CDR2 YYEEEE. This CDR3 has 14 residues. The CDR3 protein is CASSLGLQEYEQYF. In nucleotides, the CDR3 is TGTGCCAGCAGCTTAGGCCTTCAAGAGTACGAGCAGTACTTC.

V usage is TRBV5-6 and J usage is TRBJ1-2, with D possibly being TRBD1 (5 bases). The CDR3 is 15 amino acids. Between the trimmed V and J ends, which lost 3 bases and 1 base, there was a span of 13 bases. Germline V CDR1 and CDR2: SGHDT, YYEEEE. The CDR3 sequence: CASSSLTEINYGYTF. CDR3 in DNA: TGTGCCAGCAGCTCGTTGACAGAGATTAACTATGGCTACACCTTC.

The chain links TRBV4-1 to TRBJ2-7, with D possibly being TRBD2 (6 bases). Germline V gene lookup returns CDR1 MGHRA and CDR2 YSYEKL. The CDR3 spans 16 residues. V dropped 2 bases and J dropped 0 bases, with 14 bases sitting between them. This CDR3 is CASSQLPGLSSYEQYF. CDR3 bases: TGCGCCAGCAGCCAATTGCCGGGACTCAGCTCCTACGAGCAGTACTTC.